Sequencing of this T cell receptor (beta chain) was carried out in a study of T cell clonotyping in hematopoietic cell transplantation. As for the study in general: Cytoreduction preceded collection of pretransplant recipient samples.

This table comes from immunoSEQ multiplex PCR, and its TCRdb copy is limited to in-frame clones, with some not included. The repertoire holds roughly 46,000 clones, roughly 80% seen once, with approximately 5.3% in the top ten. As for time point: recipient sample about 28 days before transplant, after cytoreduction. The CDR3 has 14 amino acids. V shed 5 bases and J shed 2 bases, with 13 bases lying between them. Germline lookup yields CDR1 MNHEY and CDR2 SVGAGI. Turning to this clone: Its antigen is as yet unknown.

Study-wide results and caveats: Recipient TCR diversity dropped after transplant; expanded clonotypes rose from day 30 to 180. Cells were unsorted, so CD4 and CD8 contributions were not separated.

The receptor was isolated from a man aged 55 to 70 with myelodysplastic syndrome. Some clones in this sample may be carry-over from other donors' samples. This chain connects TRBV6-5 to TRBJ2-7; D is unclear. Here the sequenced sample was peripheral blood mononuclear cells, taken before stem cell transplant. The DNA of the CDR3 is TGTGCCAGCAGTCCTTCGAGTAGAACCTACGAGCAGTACTTC. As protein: CASSPSSRTYEQYF.